The entry below describes one TCR beta chain. This CDR3 is 16 amino acids long. The germline V gene has CDR1 LNHDA and CDR2 SQIVND (reference sequence). V was pared by 7 bases and J by 4 bases, with 20 bases between. Regarding time point: newly diagnosed GD, antithyroid drugs for less than 3 months. Extracted RNA from PBMCs served as the source of the TCR library. Investigators report Graves' disease was diagnosed under American Thyroid Association guidelines. Staff took 7.5 to 9.5 milliliters of peripheral blood and put it into EDTA tubes. This sample stems from a study of regulatory T cells in long-lasting Graves disease. Arm-PCR of CDR3 regions and iRepertoire HTBI primers were used to build TCR beta libraries. TCRdb redid the calling of the multiplex PCR reads with MiXCR, one entry per CDR3 protein. In the table there are roughly 400,000 distinct CDR3 sequences, about 17% of which are singletons.

The same data also contributed to another study, on T cells in Graves' hyperthyroidism and ophthalmopathy. That work states: Carried out on the TCR CDR3, a first-round RT-PCR used the HTBI primer set.

The sequencing here drew on peripheral blood mononuclear cells (PBMCs), taken at new diagnosis, from a patient treated with antithyroid drugs. This receptor was obtained from a woman in her late teens or twenties with Graves disease. V usage is TRBV19 and J usage is TRBJ2-1, with a tentative D call TRBD1 (6 bases). Here the CDR3 DNA reads TGTGCCAGTAAACTGGACAGTCGAGCAGGTTACAATGAGCAGTTCTTC. It is translated as CASKLDSRAGYNEQFF.